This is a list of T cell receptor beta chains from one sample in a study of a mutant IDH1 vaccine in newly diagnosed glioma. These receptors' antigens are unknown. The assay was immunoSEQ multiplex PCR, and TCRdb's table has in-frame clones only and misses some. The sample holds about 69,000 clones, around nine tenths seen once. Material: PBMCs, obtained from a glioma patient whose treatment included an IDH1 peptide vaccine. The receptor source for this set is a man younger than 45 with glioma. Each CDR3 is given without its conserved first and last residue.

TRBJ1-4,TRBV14,ASSQYPGPSYRTNEKLF
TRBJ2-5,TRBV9,ASSVGGPGETQY
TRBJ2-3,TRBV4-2,ASTTNRVPDTQY
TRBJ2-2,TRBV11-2,ASSETSGVAGLF
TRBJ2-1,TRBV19,ASSRGGSTYNEQF
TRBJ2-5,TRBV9,ASSVATGEGRETQY
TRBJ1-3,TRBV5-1,ASSLEEGVTGNTIY
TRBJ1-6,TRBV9,ASMPGQGIVYNSPLH
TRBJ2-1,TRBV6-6,ASSYSGTSVRQF
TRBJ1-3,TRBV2,ASSQARQGVGNTIY
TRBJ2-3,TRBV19,ASSIGRYSTDTQY
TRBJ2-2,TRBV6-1,ASTERWSGTGELF
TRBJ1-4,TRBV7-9,ASSFGTAYGKLF
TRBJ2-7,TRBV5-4,ASSLAASSYEQY
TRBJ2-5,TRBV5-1,ASSLELAGTQY
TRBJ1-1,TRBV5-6,ASSWAKRGTEAF
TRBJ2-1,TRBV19,ASSNRGGRGRGEQF
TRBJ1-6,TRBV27,ASSFTESPLH
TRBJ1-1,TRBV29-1,SVVRQGNTEAF
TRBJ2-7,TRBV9,ASSAQGATYEQY
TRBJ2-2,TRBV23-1,ASSQRLPGTVNAGELF
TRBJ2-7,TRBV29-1,SVKAGTGVTYEQY
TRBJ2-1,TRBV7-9,ASSLDNLYNEQF
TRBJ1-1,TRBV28,ASTSLGGGLRNTEAF
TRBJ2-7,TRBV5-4,ASSLAPGLAGYEQY
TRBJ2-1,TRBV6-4,ASSDSRGGYNEQF
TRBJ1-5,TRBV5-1,ASSLDSNQPQH
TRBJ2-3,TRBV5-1,ASSWDRATDTQY
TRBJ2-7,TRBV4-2,ASSSGRSSYEQY
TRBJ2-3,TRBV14,ASPKPDTDTQY
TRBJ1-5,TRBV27,ASRGRAGNQPQH
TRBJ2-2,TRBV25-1,ASSEPGWTGELF
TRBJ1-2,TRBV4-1,ASRPGTGNYGYT
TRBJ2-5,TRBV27,ASSATGRRAETQY
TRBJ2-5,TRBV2,ASRGLAETQY
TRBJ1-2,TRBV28,ASRLQGLGYGYT
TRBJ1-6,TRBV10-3,AISWGRLGDNSPLH
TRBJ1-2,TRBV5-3,ASSSAGSYT
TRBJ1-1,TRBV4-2,ASSQVRAGATEAF
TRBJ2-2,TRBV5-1,ASSLSVTGELF
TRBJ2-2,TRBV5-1,ASSFLGRGKSGELF
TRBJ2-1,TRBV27,ASSPSSGSSVDNEQF
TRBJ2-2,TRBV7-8,ASSWGGSSPGELF
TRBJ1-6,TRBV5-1,ASNRAGPSDNSPLH
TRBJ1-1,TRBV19,ASSSPGLNTEAF
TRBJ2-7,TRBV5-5,ASSSPPAGIPYEQY